The 2 T cell receptor beta chains presented below share a single source sample, sequenced in a study of cytomegalovirus exposure and HLA in healthy donors. PCR used 60 Vbeta primers and 13 Jbeta primers. The assay was immunoSEQ multiplex PCR, and TCRdb's table has in-frame clones only and misses some. Among under 150,000 clones listed, around 69% were seen once. Sequenced input: PBMCs. Receptor source: a human donor in good health.

The J gene is TRBJ2-1, the V gene TRBV27; 11 nucleotides line up with TRBD2. This CDR3 comprises 14 residues. Germline CDR1 and CDR2: MNHEY and SMNVEV (reference sequence). J was trimmed by 3 bases and V by 7 bases; bases with no gene match: 2. DNA for the CDR3: TGTGCCAGCACTAGCGGGGGGAACTACAATGAGCAGTTCTTC. Protein: CASTSGGNYNEQFF.

This clone was detected only a few times. This chain uses TRBV7-3 with TRBJ2-7; D not resolved. This CDR3 comprises 15 residues. Per germline, CDR1 SGHTA and CDR2 FQGTGA. The V and J ends lost 1 base and 0 bases respectively, with 10 bases between them. The DNA of the CDR3 is TGTGCCAGCAGCTTAATGAGTATGAGCTCCTACGAGCAGTACTTC. This sequence encodes CASSLMSMSSYEQYF.